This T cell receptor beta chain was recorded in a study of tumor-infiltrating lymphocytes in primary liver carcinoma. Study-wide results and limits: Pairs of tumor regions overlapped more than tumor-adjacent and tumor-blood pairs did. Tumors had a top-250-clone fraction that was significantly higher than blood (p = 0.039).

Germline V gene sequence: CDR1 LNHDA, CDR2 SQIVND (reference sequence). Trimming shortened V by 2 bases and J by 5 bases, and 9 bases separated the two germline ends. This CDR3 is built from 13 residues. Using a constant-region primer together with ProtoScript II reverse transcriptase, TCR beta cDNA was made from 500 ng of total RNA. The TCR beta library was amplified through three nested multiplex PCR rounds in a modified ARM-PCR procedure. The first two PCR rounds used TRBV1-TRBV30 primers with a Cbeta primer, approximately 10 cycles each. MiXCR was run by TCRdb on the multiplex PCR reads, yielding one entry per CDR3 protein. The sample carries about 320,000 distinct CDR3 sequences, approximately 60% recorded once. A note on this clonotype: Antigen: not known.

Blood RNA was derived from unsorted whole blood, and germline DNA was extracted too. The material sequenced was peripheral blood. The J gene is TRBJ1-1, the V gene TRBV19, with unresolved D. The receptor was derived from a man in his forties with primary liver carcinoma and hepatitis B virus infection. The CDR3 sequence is CASSILWQTEAFF. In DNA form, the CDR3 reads TGTGCCAGTAGTATATTATGGCAAACTGAAGCTTTCTTT. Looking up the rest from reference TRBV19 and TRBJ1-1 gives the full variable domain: DGGITQSPKYLFRKEGQNVTLSCEQNLNHDAMYWYRQDPGQGLRLIYYSQIVNDFQKGDIAEGYSVSREKKESFPLTVTSAQKNPTAFYLCASSILWQTEAFFGQGTRLTVV.